This T cell receptor (beta chain) was obtained from a study of patients and donors after allogeneic stem cell transplantation. This clonotype has only a few counts. This CDR3 is 16 amino acids long. The V gene end was trimmed by 3 bases and the J gene end by 4 bases; junction bases not matched to a gene: 8. Germline assignment: CDR1 SGDLS and CDR2 YYNGEE. MiXCR, run by TCRdb on the RT-PCR reads, gives a single entry per CDR3 protein. This sample has roughly 960,000 distinct CDR3 sequences, with about 20% found just once. This sequence originates from a human donor who was either an allogeneic HSCT recipient or a stem cell or donor lymphocyte infusion donor (not recorded which). It is not recorded whose cells these are; they may come from a transplant donor. The gene calls are TRBV9 and TRBJ2-3; 10 bases are shared with TRBD2. The sequenced sample was blood, either unsorted or a sorted T cell fraction (not recorded which). CDR3 region: CASSARFSGRSDTQYF. CDR3 in DNA: TGTGCCAGCAGCGCCAGATTTAGCGGGAGGTCAGATACGCAGTATTTT.